This TCR beta chain was captured by sequencing in a study of blood T cell repertoires in COVID-19. Study details: From the United States, Italy and Spain came samples of acute and convalescent COVID-19.

The repertoire was sequenced with immunoSEQ multiplex PCR; TCRdb's copy has only in-frame clones and lacks some. The table records fewer than 150,000 clones, 70% to 90% of them present only once. Germline loops: CDR1 SGHTA, CDR2 FQGNSA. This CDR3 has 12 residues. Trimming removed 5 bases at V and 6 bases at J, with 9 bases between. The chain is built from TRBV7-2 and TRBJ2-3; D is unresolved. The sequence was obtained from a woman in her 70s who had recovered from COVID-19. Sample: peripheral blood. The CDR3 bases are TGTGCCAGCAGCCCAATGGAGGATACGCAGTATTTT. This encodes CASSPMEDTQYF. The complete variable domain, with remaining parts taken from reference TRBV7-2 and TRBJ2-3, reads GAGVSQSPSNKVTEKGKDVELRCDPISGHTALYWYRQSLGQGLEFLIYFQGNSAPDKSGLPSDRFSAERTGGSVSTLTIQRTQQEDSAVYLCASSPMEDTQYFGPGTRLTVL.